Below, one T cell receptor beta chain is given with its context. Its antigen remains unknown. Deletions cut 3 bases from V and 0 bases from J, with 15 bases between. CDR1 and CDR2 (germline): MDHEN, SYDVKM. The CDR3 consists of 17 residues. This record belongs to a study of cytomegalovirus exposure and HLA in healthy donors. The study's findings and limits: Later analysis associated a missense DCLRE1C variant with TCR beta V- and J-gene trimming.

13 Jbeta primers and 60 Vbeta primers were used for the PCR. The assay was immunoSEQ multiplex PCR, and TCRdb's table has in-frame clones only and misses some. Its listing shows about 67,000 clones. This clonotype was sampled from a woman between 40 and 50 years old in good health and CMV-seropositive. The rearrangement links TRBV28 to TRBJ1-5; D is perhaps TRBD1 (5 bases). What was sequenced was PBMCs. CDR3 nucleotide sequence: TGTGCCAGCAGTTTGTGGGGGGACCTAAATAGCAATCAGCCCCAGCATTTT. Protein sequence: CASSLWGDLNSNQPQHF.